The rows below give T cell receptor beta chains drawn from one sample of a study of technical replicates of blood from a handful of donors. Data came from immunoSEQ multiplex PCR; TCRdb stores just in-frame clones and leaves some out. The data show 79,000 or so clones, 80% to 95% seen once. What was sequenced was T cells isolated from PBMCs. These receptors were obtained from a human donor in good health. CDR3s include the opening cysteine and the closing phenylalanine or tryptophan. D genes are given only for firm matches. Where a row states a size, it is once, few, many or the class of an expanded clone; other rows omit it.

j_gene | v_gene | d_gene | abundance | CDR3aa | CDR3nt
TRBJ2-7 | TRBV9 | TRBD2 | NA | CASSVGRTSSYEQYF | TGTGCCAGCAGCGTAGGTAGGACTAGCTCCTACGAGCAGTACTTC
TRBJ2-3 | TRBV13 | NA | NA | CASSSSAAQYF | TGTGCCAGCAGCTCGTCCGCAGCGCAGTATTTT
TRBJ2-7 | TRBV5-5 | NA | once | CASSWSAYYEQYF | TGTGCCAGCAGCTGGAGTGCATACTACGAGCAGTACTTC
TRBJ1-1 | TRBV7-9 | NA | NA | CASSLVLHAEAFF | TGTGCCAGCAGCTTAGTTTTACACGCTGAAGCTTTCTTT
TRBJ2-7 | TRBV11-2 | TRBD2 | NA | CASSSLQREGPLYEQYF | TGTGCCAGCAGCTCCCTACAGCGGGAGGGCCCTCTATACGAGCAGTACTTC
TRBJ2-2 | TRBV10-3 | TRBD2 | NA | CAIRGLAMTGELFF | TGTGCCATCAGAGGACTAGCCATGACCGGGGAGCTGTTTTTT
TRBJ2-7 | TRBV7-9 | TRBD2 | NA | CASSLIGGRSLDEQYF | TGTGCCAGCAGCTTAATCGGCGGGAGAAGCTTGGACGAGCAGTACTTC
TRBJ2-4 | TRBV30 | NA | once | CAWRYNPGTIAKNIQYF | TGTGCCTGGAGATATAATCCCGGGACAATAGCCAAAAACATTCAGTACTTC
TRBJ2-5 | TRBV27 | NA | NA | CASSFFTAQETQYF | TGTGCCAGCAGTTTTTTCACAGCCCAAGAGACCCAGTACTTC
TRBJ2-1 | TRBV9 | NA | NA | CASSVSRGVYNEQFF | TGTGCCAGCAGCGTCAGCAGGGGGGTTTACAATGAGCAGTTCTTC
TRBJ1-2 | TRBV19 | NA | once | CASSIDRGTYGYTF | TGTGCCAGTAGTATAGATCGGGGGACCTATGGCTACACCTTC
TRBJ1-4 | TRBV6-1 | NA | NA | CASKSNRAANEKLFF | TGTGCCAGCAAGTCCAACAGGGCTGCTAATGAAAAACTGTTTTTT
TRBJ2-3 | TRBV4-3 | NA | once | CASSQERAGQLSTDTQYF | TGCGCCAGCAGCCAAGAACGGGCAGGGCAGCTATCCACAGATACGCAGTATTTT
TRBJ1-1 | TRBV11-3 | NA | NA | CASSHRSGYTEAFF | TGTGCCAGCAGCCACAGGTCAGGATACACTGAAGCTTTCTTT
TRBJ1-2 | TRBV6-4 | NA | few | CASSVEGQGYGYTF | TGTGCCAGCAGTGTGGAGGGGCAGGGTTATGGCTACACCTTC
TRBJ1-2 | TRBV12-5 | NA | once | CASGLDGRRDGYTF | TGTGCTAGTGGTTTGGACGGCCGGCGGGACGGCTACACCTTC
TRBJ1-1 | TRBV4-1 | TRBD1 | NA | CASSDSFRTGEWKGTEAFF | TGCGCCAGCAGCGATTCCTTTCGGACAGGGGAATGGAAAGGAACTGAAGCTTTCTTT
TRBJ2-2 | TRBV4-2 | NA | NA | CASSQGLKGAGELFF | TGTGCCAGCAGCCAAGGGTTGAAGGGGGCCGGGGAGCTGTTTTTT
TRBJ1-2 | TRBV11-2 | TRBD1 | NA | CASSLGDRVNNYTF | TGTGCCAGCAGCTTAGGGGACAGGGTTAACAACTACACCTTC
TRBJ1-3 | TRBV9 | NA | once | CASSVEAGSSGNTIYF | TGTGCCAGCAGCGTAGAAGCAGGGTCATCTGGAAACACCATATATTTT
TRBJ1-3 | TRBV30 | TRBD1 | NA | CAWGRQGVGNTIYF | TGTGCCTGGGGAAGACAGGGTGTGGGAAACACCATATATTTT
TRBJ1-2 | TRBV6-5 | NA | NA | CASSYLLELNYGYTF | TGTGCCAGCAGTTACCTTCTTGAGCTTAACTATGGCTACACCTTC
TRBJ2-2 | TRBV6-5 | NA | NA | CASSSFLGNTGELFF | TGTGCCAGCAGTTCCTTTCTAGGAAACACCGGGGAGCTGTTTTTT
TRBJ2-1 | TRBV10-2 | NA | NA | CASSLLNEQFF | TGCGCCAGCAGTCTTTTAAATGAGCAGTTCTTC
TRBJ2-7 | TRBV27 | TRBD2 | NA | CASSLRLAGGYEQYF | TGTGCCAGCAGTTTAAGACTAGCGGGAGGCTACGAGCAGTACTTC
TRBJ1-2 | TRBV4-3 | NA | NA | CASSQDLMETGYGYTF | TGCGCCAGCAGCCAAGATCTTATGGAGACGGGCTATGGCTACACCTTC
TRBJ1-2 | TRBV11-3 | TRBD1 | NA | CASSLDRGGADGYTF | TGTGCCAGCAGCTTAGATCGAGGGGGCGCGGATGGCTACACCTTC
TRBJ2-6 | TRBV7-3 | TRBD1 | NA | CASSWDRAGGANVLTF | TGTGCCAGCAGCTGGGACAGGGCGGGTGGGGCCAACGTCCTGACTTTC
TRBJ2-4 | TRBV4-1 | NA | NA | CASSHTTEKNIQYF | TGCGCCAGCAGCCACACGACTGAGAAAAACATTCAGTACTTC
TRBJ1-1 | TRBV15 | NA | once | CATSRGRGKPEAFF | TGTGCCACCAGCAGAGGACGGGGGAAGCCTGAAGCTTTCTTT
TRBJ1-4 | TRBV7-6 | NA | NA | CASSSGVATNEKLFF | TGTGCCAGCAGCTCAGGGGTCGCAACTAATGAAAAACTGTTTTTT
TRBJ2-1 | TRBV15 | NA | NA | CATSRVLLGVRYNEQFF | TGTGCCACCAGCAGAGTACTTTTAGGGGTGCGGTACAATGAGCAGTTCTTC
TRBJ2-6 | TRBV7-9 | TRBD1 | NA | CASSRTGGISGANVLTF | TGTGCCAGCAGCCGGACAGGGGGGATCTCTGGGGCCAACGTCCTGACTTTC
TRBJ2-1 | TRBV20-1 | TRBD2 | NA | CSGRYNEQFF | TGTAGCGGGCGATACAATGAGCAGTTCTTC
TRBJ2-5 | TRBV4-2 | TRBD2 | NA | CASSQERTSGETQYF | TGTGCCAGCAGCCAAGAGAGGACTAGCGGAGAGACCCAGTACTTC
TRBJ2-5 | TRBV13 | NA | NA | CASSVRTGREETQYF | TGTGCCAGCAGCGTTCGGACAGGGAGGGAAGAGACCCAGTACTTC
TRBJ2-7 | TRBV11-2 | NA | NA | CASSLTGTHYYEQYF | TGTGCCAGCAGCCTAACCGGGACTCATTACTACGAGCAGTACTTC
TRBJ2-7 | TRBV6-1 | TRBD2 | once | CASSEGGTSSYEQYF | TGTGCCAGCAGTGAAGGGGGGACTAGCTCCTACGAGCAGTACTTC
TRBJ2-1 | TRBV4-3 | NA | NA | CASSQDSGDEQFF | TGCGCCAGCAGCCAAGATTCAGGGGATGAGCAGTTCTTC
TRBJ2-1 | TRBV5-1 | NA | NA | CASSPGLLSSYNEQFF | TGCGCCAGCAGCCCGGGACTGTTGAGCTCCTACAATGAGCAGTTCTTC
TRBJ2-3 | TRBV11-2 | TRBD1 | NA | CASSKTGTGGTDTQYF | TGTGCCAGCAGCAAAACCGGGACAGGGGGGACAGATACGCAGTATTTT
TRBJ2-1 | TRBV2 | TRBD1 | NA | CASARDSDNEQFF | TGTGCCAGCGCCCGGGACAGTGACAATGAGCAGTTCTTC
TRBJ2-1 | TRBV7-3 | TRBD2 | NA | CASSLTALAVREQFF | TGTGCCAGCAGCTTAACAGCACTAGCGGTACGGGAGCAGTTCTTC
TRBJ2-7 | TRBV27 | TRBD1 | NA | CASSRDRASYEQYF | TGTGCCAGCAGCAGGGACAGGGCATCCTACGAGCAGTACTTC
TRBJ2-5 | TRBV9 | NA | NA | CASSEQGQETQYF | TGTGCCAGCAGCGAACAGGGTCAGGAGACCCAGTACTTC
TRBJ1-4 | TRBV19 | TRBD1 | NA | CASRGTVRNEKLFF | TGTGCCAGTAGGGGGACAGTGCGGAATGAAAAACTGTTTTTT
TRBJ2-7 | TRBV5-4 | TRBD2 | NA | CASSLTSGRLYEQYF | TGTGCCAGCAGCTTGACTAGCGGGCGACTCTACGAGCAGTACTTC
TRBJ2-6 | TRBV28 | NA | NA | CASSSQVTSGANVLTF | TGTGCCAGCAGTTCCCAGGTTACCTCTGGGGCCAACGTCCTGACTTTC
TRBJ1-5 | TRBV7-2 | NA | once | CASSLYTYSNQPQHF | TGTGCCAGCAGCTTATACACATATAGCAATCAGCCCCAGCATTTT
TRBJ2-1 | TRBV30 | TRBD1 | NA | CAWDPWTLGDRGNEQFF | TGTGCCTGGGACCCCTGGACCTTGGGGGACAGGGGGAATGAGCAGTTCTTC
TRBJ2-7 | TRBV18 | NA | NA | CASSPRTAPSYEQYF | TGTGCCAGCTCACCTAGGACAGCCCCCTCCTACGAGCAGTACTTC
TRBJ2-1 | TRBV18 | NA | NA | CASSPQGLHNEQFF | TGTGCCAGCTCACCGCAGGGATTACACAATGAGCAGTTCTTC
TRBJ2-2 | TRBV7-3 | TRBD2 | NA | CASSLSGSWNTGELFF | TGTGCCAGCAGCTTAAGCGGGAGTTGGAACACCGGGGAGCTGTTTTTT
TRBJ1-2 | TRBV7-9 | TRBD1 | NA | CASSLVGQGSLQNGYTF | TGTGCCAGCAGCTTAGTGGGACAGGGGTCGCTTCAAAATGGCTACACCTTC